These T cell receptor beta chains were read from a single sample in a study of T cell changes during pregnancy in multiple sclerosis. This table comes from immunoSEQ multiplex PCR, and its TCRdb copy is limited to in-frame clones, with some not included. The sample has about 57,000 clones, roughly 94% seen once. This sample comprised CD4+ T cells from peripheral blood mononuclear cells, obtained in the second trimester of pregnancy. The source of these receptors is a female donor with multiple sclerosis, enrolled in a pregnancy study. Each CDR3 is given with its conserved first and last residue. A D gene is named only where the DNA matches it firmly. Clone sizes are given selectively: once, few, many, or a class where the clone is expanded.

CDR3,DNA,J,V,size,D
CASSSLPGVDGELFF,TGTGCCAGCAGCTCGTTACCAGGGGTCGACGGGGAGCTGTTTTTT,TRBJ2-2,TRBV11-2,once,-
CASSPGGVRDTEAFF,TGTGCCAGCAGCCCGGGGGGGGTGAGGGACACTGAAGCTTTCTTT,TRBJ1-1,TRBV9,once,-
CASSETGWGYEQYF,TGTGCCAGCAGTGAAACAGGGTGGGGCTACGAGCAGTACTTC,TRBJ2-7,TRBV6-1,-,-
CASSLGTSEYNEQFF,TGTGCCAGCAGCTTAGGGACTAGCGAATACAATGAGCAGTTCTTC,TRBJ2-1,TRBV7-3,-,TRBD2
CASSPVGGEEQYF,TGTGCCAGCAGCCCGGTCGGGGGGGAAGAGCAGTACTTC,TRBJ2-7,TRBV5-4,-,TRBD2
CSVDRGDGYTF,TGCAGCGTAGACAGGGGAGATGGCTACACCTTC,TRBJ1-2,TRBV29-1,-,TRBD1
CASRPGQGNEKLFF,TGTGCCAGTAGACCCGGACAGGGGAATGAAAAACTGTTTTTT,TRBJ1-4,TRBV19,-,TRBD1
CASSWTGRVQETQYF,TGTGCCAGCAGCTGGACCGGGAGGGTCCAAGAGACCCAGTACTTC,TRBJ2-5,TRBV28,-,TRBD2
CASSYGTGNNQPQHF,TGTGCCAGCAGTTACGGGACAGGGAACAATCAGCCCCAGCATTTT,TRBJ1-5,TRBV6-5,once,TRBD1
CASSPTGGADTQYF,TGCGCCAGCAGCCCGACAGGGGGCGCAGATACGCAGTATTTT,TRBJ2-3,TRBV5-1,-,TRBD1
CASSFRPGSSSGANVLTF,TGCGCCAGCAGCTTCCGTCCGGGATCTAGCTCTGGGGCCAACGTCCTGACTTTC,TRBJ2-6,TRBV5-1,-,-
CASSLLIRTGNTGELFF,TGTGCCAGCAGTTTATTAATCCGGACAGGGAACACCGGGGAGCTGTTTTTT,TRBJ2-2,TRBV28,-,TRBD1
CASRHRDESNQPQHF,TGTGCCAGCAGACACAGGGACGAGAGCAATCAGCCCCAGCATTTT,TRBJ1-5,TRBV6-1,-,-
CASSPYHLKSDNQPQHF,TGTGCCAGCAGCCCCTATCACCTCAAGAGCGACAATCAGCCCCAGCATTTT,TRBJ1-5,TRBV11-1,-,-
CASSSTANPETQYF,TGCGCCAGCAGCTCCACCGCTAATCCGGAGACCCAGTACTTC,TRBJ2-5,TRBV5-1,once,-
CASSQDPSGGYTF,TGCGCCAGCAGCCAAGACCCCTCCGGTGGCTACACCTTC,TRBJ1-2,TRBV4-1,-,-
CASRRNTEAFF,TGTGCCTCACGGAGGAACACTGAAGCTTTCTTT,TRBJ1-1,TRBV2,-,-
CASSPGQGPPSLGYTF,TGTGCCAGTAGTCCCGGACAGGGGCCCCCGTCACTCGGCTACACCTTC,TRBJ1-2,TRBV19,-,TRBD1
CASSHQRGPNRLTDTQYF,TGTGCCAGCAGCCATCAGCGGGGGCCGAACAGGCTCACAGATACGCAGTATTTT,TRBJ2-3,TRBV4-2,once,TRBD2
CASRTGIYGYTF,TGTGCCTCTAGGACGGGGATCTATGGCTACACCTTC,TRBJ1-2,TRBV30,-,-
CASESLGQNTEAFF,TGTGCCAGCGAGTCCCTCGGTCAGAACACTGAAGCTTTCTTT,TRBJ1-1,TRBV28,-,-
CASSEQGYYGYTF,TGTGCCAGCAGTGAGCAGGGGTACTATGGCTACACCTTC,TRBJ1-2,TRBV25-1,-,-
CASSPGLAVKGRNEQFF,TGTGCCAGCTCACCTGGACTAGCGGTGAAAGGTAGGAATGAGCAGTTCTTC,TRBJ2-1,TRBV18,-,TRBD2
CASRRDNFAGYTF,TGTGCCAGCAGACGGGACAATTTTGCGGGCTACACCTTC,TRBJ1-2,TRBV6-1,-,-
CASSEYPSGSSYEQYF,TGTGCCAGCAGTGAATACCCTAGCGGGAGTTCCTACGAGCAGTACTTC,TRBJ2-7,TRBV25-1,-,TRBD2
CASSQANRGLTDTQYF,TGCGCCAGCAGCCAAGCGAACAGGGGGCTTACAGATACGCAGTATTTT,TRBJ2-3,TRBV4-1,-,TRBD1
CATSRDGGLAGAPDTDTQYF,TGTGCCACCAGCAGAGATGGAGGGCTAGCGGGGGCCCCTGACACAGATACGCAGTATTTT,TRBJ2-3,TRBV15,-,TRBD2
CASSRDRGYGYTF,TGTGCCAGCAGCCGGGACAGGGGCTATGGCTACACCTTC,TRBJ1-2,TRBV7-9,-,TRBD1
CASKVAGSYNEQFF,TGTGCCAGTAAAGTGGCGGGCTCCTACAATGAGCAGTTCTTC,TRBJ2-1,TRBV19,-,-
CASRLKGTLYEQYF,TGTGCCAGCAGGTTAAAGGGGACTCTCTACGAGCAGTACTTC,TRBJ2-7,TRBV27,once,-
CASSLLGGIEAFF,TGTGCCAGCAGTTTATTAGGGGGAATTGAAGCTTTCTTT,TRBJ1-1,TRBV27,-,-
CASSRQGAKEKLFF,TGTGCCAGCAGTCGACAGGGGGCGAAAGAAAAACTGTTTTTT,TRBJ1-4,TRBV2,-,TRBD1
CASSPGTYQETQYF,TGTGCCAGCAGTCCCGGGACTTATCAAGAGACCCAGTACTTC,TRBJ2-5,TRBV2,once,-
CASSQDRDTEAFF,TGTGCCAGCTCACAGGACAGGGACACTGAAGCTTTCTTT,TRBJ1-1,TRBV18,-,TRBD1
CASSLLSAGSRYEQFF,TGTGCCAGCAGTCTACTATCAGCGGGATCCCGGTATGAGCAGTTCTTC,TRBJ2-1,TRBV28,-,TRBD2
CASSVQRNTEAFF,TGTGCCAGTAGTGTACAGAGGAACACTGAAGCTTTCTTT,TRBJ1-1,TRBV19,few,-
CASSESVVGPGGQREKLFF,TGTGCCAGCAGCGAATCGGTAGTAGGCCCAGGGGGTCAACGTGAAAAACTGTTTTTT,TRBJ1-4,TRBV9,-,TRBD1
CASSSGQGPTNGYTF,TGCGCCAGCAGCTCCGGACAGGGGCCAACCAATGGCTACACCTTC,TRBJ1-2,TRBV5-1,-,TRBD1
CASSLNVGQGVEKLFF,TGCGCCAGCAGCTTGAATGTGGGACAGGGTGTGGAAAAACTGTTTTTT,TRBJ1-4,TRBV5-1,once,TRBD1
CASSSPGRGEQYF,TGTGCCAGCAGTTCCCCAGGGAGGGGCGAGCAGTACTTC,TRBJ2-7,TRBV27,-,TRBD2
CASSVGAGGGDTQYF,TGTGCCAGCAGCGTAGGAGCTGGCGGGGGAGATACGCAGTATTTT,TRBJ2-3,TRBV9,-,TRBD2